Below, one TCR beta chain is given with its context. Its cognate antigen is unknown. The germline gives CDR1 LNHDA, CDR2 SQIVND (reference sequence). The V and J ends lost 3 bases and 4 bases respectively, with 19 bases between them. The CDR3 length is 17 residues. This entry belongs to a study of cytomegalovirus exposure and HLA in healthy donors. Notes on the study in general: Despite most TCR sequences being rare, some public TCRs occurred in many donors. Excluded were some V segments that proved indistinguishable, including TRBV6-2 and TRBV6-3. The authors listed around 150 TCR beta chains as cytomegalovirus-associated. A later analysis reported that several of the most significant clusters appeared to be linked to common viral pathogens, among them Epstein-Barr virus.

PCR employed 60 Vbeta and 13 Jbeta primers. TCRdb keeps only in-frame clones here, not all; method: immunoSEQ multiplex PCR. The profile covers a few hundred thousand clones, with 81% appearing a single time and less than 8.5% taken by the ten largest. The receptor was derived from a woman aged 60-75 years in good health and CMV-seropositive. The source material was PBMCs. The V gene is TRBV19, the J gene TRBJ2-1; no clear D gene. CDR3 nucleotide sequence: TGTGCCAGTAGTATCCGTTCCAGGTCCGGTTTGTACAATGAGCAGTTCTTC. This translates into CASSIRSRSGLYNEQFF. Full variable domain (missing parts from reference TRBV19 and TRBJ2-1): DGGITQSPKYLFRKEGQNVTLSCEQNLNHDAMYWYRQDPGQGLRLIYYSQIVNDFQKGDIAEGYSVSREKKESFPLTVTSAQKNPTAFYLCASSIRSRSGLYNEQFFGPGTRLTVL.